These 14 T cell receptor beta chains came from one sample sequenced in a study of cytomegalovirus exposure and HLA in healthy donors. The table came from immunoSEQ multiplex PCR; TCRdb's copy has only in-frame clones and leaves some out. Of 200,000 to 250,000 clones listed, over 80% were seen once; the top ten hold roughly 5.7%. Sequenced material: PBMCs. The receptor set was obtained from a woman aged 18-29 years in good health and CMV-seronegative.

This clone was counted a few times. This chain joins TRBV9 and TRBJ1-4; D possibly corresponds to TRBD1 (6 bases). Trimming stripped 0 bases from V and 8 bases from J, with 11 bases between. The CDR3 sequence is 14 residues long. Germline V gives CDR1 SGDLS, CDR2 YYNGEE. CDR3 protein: CASSVASGAEKLFF. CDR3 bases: TGTGCCAGCAGCGTAGCTTCGGGGGCAGAAAAACTGTTTTTT.

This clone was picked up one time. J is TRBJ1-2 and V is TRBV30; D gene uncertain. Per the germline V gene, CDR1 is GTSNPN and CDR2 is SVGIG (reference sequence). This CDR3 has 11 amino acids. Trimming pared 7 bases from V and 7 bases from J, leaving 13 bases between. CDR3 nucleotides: TGTGCCTTTAAAGAGGCTGGTGGCTACACCTTC. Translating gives CAFKEAGGYTF.

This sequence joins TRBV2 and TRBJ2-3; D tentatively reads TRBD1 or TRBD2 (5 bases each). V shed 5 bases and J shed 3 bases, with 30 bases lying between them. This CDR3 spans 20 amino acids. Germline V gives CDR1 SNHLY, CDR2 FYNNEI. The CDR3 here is CASSHRLRVLGEIGTDTQYF. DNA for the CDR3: TGTGCCAGCAGTCACCGGCTTAGGGTACTGGGGGAAATTGGGACAGATACGCAGTATTTT.

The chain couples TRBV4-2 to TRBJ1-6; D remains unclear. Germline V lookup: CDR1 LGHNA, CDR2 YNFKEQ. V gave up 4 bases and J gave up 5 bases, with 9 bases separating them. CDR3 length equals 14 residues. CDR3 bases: TGTGCCAGCAGCCCTATCTTAGATAATTCACCCCTCCACTTT. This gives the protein CASSPILDNSPLHF.

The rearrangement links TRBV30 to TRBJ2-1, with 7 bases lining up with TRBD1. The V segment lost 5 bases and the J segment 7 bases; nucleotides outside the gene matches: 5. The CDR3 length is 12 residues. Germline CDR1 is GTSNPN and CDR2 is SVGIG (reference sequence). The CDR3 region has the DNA TGTGCCTGGGAGACAGGGATGAATGAGCAGTTCTTC. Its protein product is CAWETGMNEQFF.

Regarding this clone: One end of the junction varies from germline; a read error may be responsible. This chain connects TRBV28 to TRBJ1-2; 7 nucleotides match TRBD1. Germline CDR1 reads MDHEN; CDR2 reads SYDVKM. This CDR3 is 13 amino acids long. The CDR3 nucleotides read TGTGCCAGCAGTCACCAGGGGGTGGCAGGCTCCACCTTC. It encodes CASSHQGVAGSTF.

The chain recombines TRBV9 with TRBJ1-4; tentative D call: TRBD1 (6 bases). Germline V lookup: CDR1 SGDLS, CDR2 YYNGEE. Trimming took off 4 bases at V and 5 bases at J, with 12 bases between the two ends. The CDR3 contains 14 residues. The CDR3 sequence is CASSFSGENEKLFF. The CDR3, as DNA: TGTGCCAGCAGCTTCTCAGGGGAGAATGAAAAACTGTTTTTT. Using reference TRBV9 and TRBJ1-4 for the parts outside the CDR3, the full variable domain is DSGVTQTPKHLITATGQRVTLRCSPRSGDLSVYWYQQSLDQGLQFLIQYYNGEERAKGNILERFSAQQFPDLHSELNLSSLELGDSALYFCASSFSGENEKLFFGSGTQLSVL.

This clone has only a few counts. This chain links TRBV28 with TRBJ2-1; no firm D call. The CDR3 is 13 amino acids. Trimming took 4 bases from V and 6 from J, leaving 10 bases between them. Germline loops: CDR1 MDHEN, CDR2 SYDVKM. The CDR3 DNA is TGTGCCAGCAGTTCCCCCCTGGGCAATGAGCAGTTCTTC. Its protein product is CASSSPLGNEQFF. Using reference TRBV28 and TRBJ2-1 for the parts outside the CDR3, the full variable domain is DVKVTQSSRYLVKRTGEKVFLECVQDMDHENMFWYRQDPGLGLRLIYFSYDVKMKEKGDIPEGYSVSREKKERFSLILESASTNQTSMYLCASSSPLGNEQFFGPGTRLTVL.

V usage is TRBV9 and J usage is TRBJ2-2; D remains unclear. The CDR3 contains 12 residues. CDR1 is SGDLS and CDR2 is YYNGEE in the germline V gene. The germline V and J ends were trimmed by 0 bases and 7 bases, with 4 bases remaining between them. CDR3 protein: CASSVDYGELFF. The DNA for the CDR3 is TGTGCCAGCAGCGTAGATTACGGGGAGCTGTTTTTT.

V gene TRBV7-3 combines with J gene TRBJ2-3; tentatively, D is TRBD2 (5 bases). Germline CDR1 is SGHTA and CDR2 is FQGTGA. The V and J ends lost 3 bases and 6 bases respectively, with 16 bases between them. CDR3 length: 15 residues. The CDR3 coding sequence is TGTGCCAGCAGCTTGTTTCGGGATCGTGGGGATACGCAGTATTTT. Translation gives CASSLFRDRGDTQYF.

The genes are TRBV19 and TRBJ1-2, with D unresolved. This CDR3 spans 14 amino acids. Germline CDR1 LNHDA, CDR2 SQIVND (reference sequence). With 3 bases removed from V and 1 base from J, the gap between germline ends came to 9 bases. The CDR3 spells CASSIGQSNYGYTF. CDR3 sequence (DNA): TGTGCCAGTAGTATTGGGCAGAGTAACTATGGCTACACCTTC.

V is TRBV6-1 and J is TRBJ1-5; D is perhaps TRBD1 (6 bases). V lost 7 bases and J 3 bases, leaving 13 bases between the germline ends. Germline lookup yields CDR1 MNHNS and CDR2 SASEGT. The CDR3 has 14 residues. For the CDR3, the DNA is TGTGCCAGCACCGGACAGATAGACAATCAGCCCCAGCATTTT. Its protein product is CASTGQIDNQPQHF.

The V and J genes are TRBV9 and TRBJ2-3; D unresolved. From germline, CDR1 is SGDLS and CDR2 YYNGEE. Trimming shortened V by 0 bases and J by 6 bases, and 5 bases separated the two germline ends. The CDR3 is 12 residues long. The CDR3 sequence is CASSVVFDTQYF. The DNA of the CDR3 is TGTGCCAGCAGCGTAGTATTTGATACGCAGTATTTT.

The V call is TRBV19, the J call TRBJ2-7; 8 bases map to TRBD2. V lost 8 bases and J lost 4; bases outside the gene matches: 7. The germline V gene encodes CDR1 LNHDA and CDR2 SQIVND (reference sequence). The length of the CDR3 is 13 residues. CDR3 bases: TGTGCCAGTGCCGACACGGGAGGGTACGAGCAGTACTTC. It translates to CASADTGGYEQYF.